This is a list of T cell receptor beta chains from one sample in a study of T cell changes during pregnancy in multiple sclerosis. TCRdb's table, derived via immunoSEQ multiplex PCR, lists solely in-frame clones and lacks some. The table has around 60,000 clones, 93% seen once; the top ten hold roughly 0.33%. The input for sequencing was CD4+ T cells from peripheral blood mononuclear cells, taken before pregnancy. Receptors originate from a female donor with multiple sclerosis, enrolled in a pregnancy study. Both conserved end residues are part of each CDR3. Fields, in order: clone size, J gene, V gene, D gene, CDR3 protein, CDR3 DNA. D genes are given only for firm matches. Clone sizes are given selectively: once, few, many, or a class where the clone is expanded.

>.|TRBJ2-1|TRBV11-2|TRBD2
CASSSSLAGGINEQFF
TGTGCCAGCAGCTCCTCCCTAGCGGGAGGGATTAATGAGCAGTTCTTC
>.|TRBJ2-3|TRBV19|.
CASTPIGLRTQYF
TGTGCCAGTACTCCCATTGGGCTTCGAACGCAGTATTTT
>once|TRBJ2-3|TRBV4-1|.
CASSPPVGGRVADTQYF
TGCGCCAGCAGCCCCCCGGTCGGCGGTCGAGTGGCAGATACGCAGTATTTT
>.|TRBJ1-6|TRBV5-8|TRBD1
CASSPQGARNSPLHF
TGTGCCAGCAGCCCTCAGGGGGCGCGCAATTCACCCCTCCACTTT
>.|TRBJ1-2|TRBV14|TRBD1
CASSQAGGGYTF
TGTGCCAGCAGCCAAGCAGGGGGCGGCTACACCTTC
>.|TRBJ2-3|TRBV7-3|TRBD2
CASSLAGGLMDTQYF
TGTGCCAGCAGCTTAGCGGGGGGACTCATGGATACGCAGTATTTT
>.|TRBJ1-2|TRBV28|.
CASSFLQTYGYTF
TGTGCCAGCAGTTTTCTACAGACCTATGGCTACACCTTC
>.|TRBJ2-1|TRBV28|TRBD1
CASIRQGGHNEQFF
TGTGCCAGCATACGACAGGGGGGGCACAATGAGCAGTTCTTC
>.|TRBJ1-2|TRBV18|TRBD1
CASSPTSGDRHYGYTF
TGTGCCAGCTCACCGACCTCCGGGGACAGGCACTATGGCTACACCTTC
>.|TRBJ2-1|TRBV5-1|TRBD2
CASSPGLAGAGGEQFF
TGCGCCAGCAGCCCGGGACTAGCGGGAGCAGGGGGTGAGCAGTTCTTC
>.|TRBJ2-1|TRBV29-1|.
CSVEDRGTLYNEQFF
TGCAGCGTTGAAGACCGGGGGACCCTCTACAATGAGCAGTTCTTC
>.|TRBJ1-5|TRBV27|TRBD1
CASSPWTGGDQPQHF
TGTGCCAGCAGTCCATGGACAGGGGGGGACCAGCCCCAGCATTTT
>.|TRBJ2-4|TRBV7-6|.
CASSLELGRWDIQYF
TGTGCCAGCAGCTTAGAATTGGGGAGGTGGGACATTCAGTACTTC
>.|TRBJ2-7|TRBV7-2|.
CASSLDTGTRPYEQYF
TGTGCCAGCAGCTTAGATACCGGGACACGTCCCTACGAGCAGTACTTC
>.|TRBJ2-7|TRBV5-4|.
CASSSGTSNLYEQYF
TGTGCCAGCAGCTCCGGGACTTCGAATCTCTACGAGCAGTACTTC
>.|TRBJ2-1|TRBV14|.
CASSTQPFNEQFF
TGTGCCAGCAGCACACAACCTTTCAATGAGCAGTTCTTC
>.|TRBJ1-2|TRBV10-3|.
CAISASYGYTF
TGTGCCATCAGTGCCTCCTATGGCTACACCTTC
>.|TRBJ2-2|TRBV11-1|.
CASSSGYWAGTGELFF
TGTGCCAGCAGCTCAGGTTATTGGGCTGGCACCGGGGAGCTGTTTTTT
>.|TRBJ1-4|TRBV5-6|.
CASSQDRGSNEKLFF
TGTGCCAGCAGCCAGGATCGAGGGTCTAATGAAAAACTGTTTTTT
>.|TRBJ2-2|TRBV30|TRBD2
CARMTSGNTGELFF
TGTGCCCGGATGACTAGCGGGAACACCGGGGAGCTGTTTTTT
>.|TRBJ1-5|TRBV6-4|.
CASSVKPLSNSNQPQHF
TGTGCCAGCAGTGTAAAGCCTCTGAGCAATAGCAATCAGCCCCAGCATTTT
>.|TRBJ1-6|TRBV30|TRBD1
CAWSGRQGRNSPLHF
TGTGCCTGGAGTGGGAGACAGGGGAGAAATTCACCCCTCCACTTT
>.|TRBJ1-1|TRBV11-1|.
CASSKPQLEAFF
TGTGCCAGCAGCAAGCCCCAACTAGAAGCTTTCTTT
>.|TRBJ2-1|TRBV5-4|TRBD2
CASSRAGGPNNEQFF
TGTGCCAGCAGTAGGGCGGGAGGGCCGAACAATGAGCAGTTCTTC
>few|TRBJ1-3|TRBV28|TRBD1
CASNTNGQGVYAGNTIYF
TGTGCCAGCAATACAAACGGACAGGGTGTTTATGCTGGAAACACCATATATTTT
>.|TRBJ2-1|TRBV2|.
CASSVHRVNEQFF
TGTGCCAGCAGTGTTCACAGGGTAAATGAGCAGTTCTTC
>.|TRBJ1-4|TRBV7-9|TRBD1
CASSRRQGGNEKLFF
TGTGCCAGCAGCCGTAGACAGGGTGGTAATGAAAAACTGTTTTTT
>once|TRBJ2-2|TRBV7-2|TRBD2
CASSLSGTSGRNLGGELFF
TGTGCCAGCAGCCTCTCCGGGACTAGCGGGAGAAATTTGGGCGGGGAGCTGTTTTTT
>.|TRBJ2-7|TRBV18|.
CASSPKTSTNYEQYF
TGTGCCAGCTCACCCAAGACTAGTACCAACTACGAGCAGTACTTC
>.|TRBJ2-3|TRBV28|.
CAIAGPDTQYF
TGTGCTATCGCAGGGCCAGATACGCAGTATTTT
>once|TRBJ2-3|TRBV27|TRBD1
CASSLRQGLGTDTQYF
TGTGCCAGCAGTTTAAGACAGGGTTTAGGCACAGATACGCAGTATTTT
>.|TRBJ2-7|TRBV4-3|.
CASTSRKGYYYEQYF
TGCGCCAGCACCTCTCGAAAGGGGTACTACTACGAGCAGTACTTC
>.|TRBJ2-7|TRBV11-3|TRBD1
CASSLDRAYEQYF
TGTGCCAGCAGCTTGGACAGGGCCTACGAGCAGTACTTC
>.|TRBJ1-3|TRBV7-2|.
CASSFHLGDVYTIYF
TGTGCCAGCAGCTTTCATCTGGGAGACGTATACACCATATATTTT
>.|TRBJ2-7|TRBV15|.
CATSRDIRGEQYF
TGTGCCACCAGCAGAGATATCAGGGGCGAGCAGTACTTC
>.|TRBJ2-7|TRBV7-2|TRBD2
CASSLAGAGVAYEQYF
TGTGCCAGCAGCTTAGCTGGGGCGGGGGTGGCCTACGAGCAGTACTTC
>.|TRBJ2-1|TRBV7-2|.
CASSLGRGAPFYNEQFF
TGTGCCAGCAGCCTCGGCAGGGGCGCTCCCTTTTACAATGAGCAGTTCTTC
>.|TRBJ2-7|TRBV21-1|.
CASIRTGLAGGKYF
TGTGCCAGCATCCGAACGGGACTAGCGGGAGGTAAGTACTTC
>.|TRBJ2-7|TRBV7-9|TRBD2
CASSLQSGSTYF
TGTGCCAGCAGCCTCCAAAGCGGGAGCACGTACTTC
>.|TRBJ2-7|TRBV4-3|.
CASSRAVGGSYEQYF
TGCGCCAGCAGCCGGGCGGTAGGGGGCTCCTACGAGCAGTACTTC
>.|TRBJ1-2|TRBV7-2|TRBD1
CASSGSGTGSSYGYTF
TGTGCCAGCAGCGGATCCGGGACAGGGTCAAGTTATGGCTACACCTTC
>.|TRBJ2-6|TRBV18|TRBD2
CASSPLGGGFSSGANVLTF
TGTGCCAGCTCACCCCTCGGGGGGGGGTTCAGCTCTGGGGCCAACGTCCTGACTTTC
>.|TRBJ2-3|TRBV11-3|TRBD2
CASSPGAGTSGTDTQYF
TGTGCCAGCAGCCCCGGGGCCGGGACTAGCGGGACAGATACGCAGTATTTT
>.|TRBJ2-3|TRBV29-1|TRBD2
CSVDGTSGRVGDTQYF
TGCAGCGTTGATGGGACTAGCGGGAGGGTTGGAGATACGCAGTATTTT
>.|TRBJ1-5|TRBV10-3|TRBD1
CAISKGQGGQPQHF
TGTGCCATCAGTAAAGGACAGGGTGGTCAGCCCCAGCATTTT
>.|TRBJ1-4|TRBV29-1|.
CSALNEKLFF
TGCAGCGCGTTGAATGAAAAACTGTTTTTT
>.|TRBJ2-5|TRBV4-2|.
CASSQGAGQGKETQYF
TGTGCCAGCAGCCAAGGGGCCGGGCAGGGGAAAGAGACCCAGTACTTC
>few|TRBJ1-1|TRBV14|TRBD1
CASSHKAGGTEAFF
TGTGCCAGCAGCCACAAAGCAGGGGGCACTGAAGCTTTCTTT
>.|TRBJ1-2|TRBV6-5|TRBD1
CASSYDRGYGYTF
TGTGCCAGCAGTTACGACAGGGGCTATGGCTACACCTTC
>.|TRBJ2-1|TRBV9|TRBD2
CASSSYGSGKVNEQFF
TGTGCCAGCAGCTCCTATGGTAGCGGGAAAGTAAATGAGCAGTTCTTC
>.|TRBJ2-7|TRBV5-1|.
CASSSRGLPYEQYF
TGCGCCAGCAGCTCCAGGGGCCTCCCCTACGAGCAGTACTTC
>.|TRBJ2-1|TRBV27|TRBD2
CASSKASSGGYNEQFF
TGTGCCAGCTCCAAAGCGTCTAGCGGGGGATACAATGAGCAGTTCTTC
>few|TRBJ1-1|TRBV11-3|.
CASSFDSEAFF
TGTGCCAGCAGCTTCGACAGTGAAGCTTTCTTT
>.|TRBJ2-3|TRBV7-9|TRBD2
CASSSRWGLAGGGTDTQYF
TGTGCCAGCAGCTCCCGATGGGGACTAGCGGGAGGCGGCACAGATACGCAGTATTTT